The entry that follows covers one TCR beta chain sequence. Its antigen is not identified. CDR1 and CDR2 (germline): SGHNT, YYREEE (reference sequence). There are 14 residues in the CDR3. Trimming left V 5 bases short and J 2 bases short, with 12 bases between. Profiled with immunoSEQ multiplex PCR; TCRdb holds only in-frame clones, not every one. Here the sample spans around 99,000 clones, about 92% being singletons. This sample is part of a study of siplizumab effects on memory and regulatory T cells. Findings and caveats of the study: Many proliferating CD4+ or CD8+ clones remained unclassified. Roughly 75-96% of them could not be assigned either a naive or a memory phenotype. In siplizumab conditions, mappable alloreactive CD4+ clones averaged 68.8% Treg-derived, against about 27% in controls. The alloreactive clones that mapped to unstimulated subsets made up only a minor fraction.

This clonotype originated in a human donor in good health. The chain employs TRBV5-4 and TRBJ2-3; perhaps D is TRBD1 or TRBD2 (5 bases each). The specimen sequenced was Tregs sorted from blood. CDR3 loop: CASRLTGATDTQYF. In nucleotides, the CDR3 is TGTGCCAGCAGATTGACCGGGGCCACAGATACGCAGTATTTT. Combining the CDR3 with reference TRBV5-4 and TRBJ2-3 gives the whole variable domain ETGVTQSPTHLIKTRGQQVTLRCSSQSGHNTVSWYQQALGQGPQFIFQYYREEENGRGNFPPRFSGLQFPNYSSELNVNALELDDSALYLCASRLTGATDTQYFGPGTRLTVL.